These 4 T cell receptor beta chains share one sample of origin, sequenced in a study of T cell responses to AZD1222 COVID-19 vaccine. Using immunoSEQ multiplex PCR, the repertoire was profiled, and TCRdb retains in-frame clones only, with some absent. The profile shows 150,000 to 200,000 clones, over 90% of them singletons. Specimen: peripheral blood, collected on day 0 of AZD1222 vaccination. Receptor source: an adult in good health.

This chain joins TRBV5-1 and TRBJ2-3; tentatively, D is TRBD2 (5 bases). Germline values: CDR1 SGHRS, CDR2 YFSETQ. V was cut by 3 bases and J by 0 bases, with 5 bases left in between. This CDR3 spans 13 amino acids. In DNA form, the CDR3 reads TGCGCCAGCAGCTGGGAGAGCACAGATACGCAGTATTTT. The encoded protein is CASSWESTDTQYF. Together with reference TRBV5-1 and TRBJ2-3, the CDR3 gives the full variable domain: KAGVTQTPRYLIKTRGQQVTLSCSPISGHRSVSWYQQTPGQGLQFLFEYFSETQRNKGNFPGRFSGRQFSNSRSEMNVSTLELGDSALYLCASSWESTDTQYFGPGTRLTVL.

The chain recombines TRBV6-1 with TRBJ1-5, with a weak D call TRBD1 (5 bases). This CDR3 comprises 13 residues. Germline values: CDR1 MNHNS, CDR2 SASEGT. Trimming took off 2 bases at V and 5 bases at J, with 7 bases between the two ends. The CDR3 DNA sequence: TGTGCCAGCAGTGAACAAGGGGATCAGCCCCAGCATTTT. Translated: CASSEQGDQPQHF.

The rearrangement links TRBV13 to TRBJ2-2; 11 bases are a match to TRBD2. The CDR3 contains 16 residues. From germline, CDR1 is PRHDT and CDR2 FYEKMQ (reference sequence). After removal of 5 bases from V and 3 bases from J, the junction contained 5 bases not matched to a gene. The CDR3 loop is CASSPPTSGDTGELFF. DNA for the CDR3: TGTGCCAGCAGCCCGCCGACTAGCGGGGACACCGGGGAGCTGTTTTTT.

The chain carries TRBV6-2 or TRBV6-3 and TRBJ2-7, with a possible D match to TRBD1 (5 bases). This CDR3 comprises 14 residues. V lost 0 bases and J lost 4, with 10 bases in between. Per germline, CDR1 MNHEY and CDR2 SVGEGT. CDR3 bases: TGTGCCAGCAGTTACTCGGGAAGGGGATACGAGCAGTACTTC. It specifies CASSYSGRGYEQYF.